The present TCR beta chain was sequenced within a study of blood T cell repertoires in COVID-19. The overall study: COVID-19 samples, acute and convalescent, were from the United States, Italy and Spain.

Source study methods: Amplification from reference gene primers served as the basis for estimated nucleated cell counts. Profiling relied on immunoSEQ multiplex PCR, and the TCRdb table lists in-frame clones only, not all of them. That table supplies the V and J calls and clone size; D and trimming were determined from the DNA. Of 150,000 to 200,000 clones in the sample, roughly 90% were seen once. The table lists this clone with a few counts. Seattle enrolled patients during active infection and tracked them longitudinally. Source material: peripheral blood. This receptor was taken from a woman aged 55-75 years with COVID-19, enrolled during active disease.

The CDR3 bases are TGTGCTAGTGGTTCTGGCAGTCTCTATGGCTACACCTTC. The encoded protein is CASGSGSLYGYTF. The chain joins TRBV12-5 to TRBJ1-2, with D unresolved. Trimming shortened V by 4 bases and J by 4 bases, and 10 bases separated the two germline ends. The germline V gene has CDR1 LGHNT and CDR2 FRNRAP. The CDR3 contains 13 residues.